This T cell receptor (beta chain) was captured in a study of blood T cell repertoires in COVID-19. About the study: There were acute and convalescent COVID-19 samples, and they came from the United States, Italy and Spain. In each case, the material was cDNA or gDNA derived from T cells, B-cell-depleted T cells, or PBMCs.

Authors' data handling: It was from reference gene primer amplification that nucleated cell counts were estimated. Profiling relied on immunoSEQ multiplex PCR, and the TCRdb table lists in-frame clones only, not all of them. V and J calls and clone size are those listed in that table; D and trimming were worked out from the DNA. The table lists around 100,000 clones, 80% to 90% of them singletons. The sample comprised peripheral blood. The origin of this receptor is a human donor in a cohort sampled during active COVID-19.

This CDR3 reads CASSPPRGYEQFF. CDR3 DNA sequence: TGTGCCAGCTCACCACCGAGGGGGTATGAGCAGTTCTTC. The V and J genes are TRBV18 and TRBJ2-1; D possibly corresponds to TRBD1 (6 bases). Trimming cost V 0 bases and J 8 bases, with 8 bases left between them. The CDR3 spans 13 residues. The V gene's germline CDR1 is KGHSH and CDR2 LQKENI.